Below are 23 T cell receptor beta chains sequenced from a single sample in a study of blood T cell repertoires in COVID-19. Data came from immunoSEQ multiplex PCR; TCRdb stores just in-frame clones and leaves some out. The sample lists roughly 42,000 clones, 70% to 90% occurring once. Sequenced: peripheral blood. These receptors were collected from a woman in her 70s in a cohort sampled during active COVID-19.

V and J are TRBV3-1 (or the pseudogene TRBV3-2) and TRBJ1-2; the match to TRBD1 covers 10 bases. Germline CDR1 is LGHDT and CDR2 is YNNKEL (reference sequence). The CDR3 length is 15 residues. V lost 4 bases and J lost 8; bases outside the gene matches: 10. The CDR3 here is CASSPIDRGLRGYTF. In DNA, the CDR3 is TGTGCCAGCAGCCCCATTGACAGGGGGCTTCGGGGCTACACCTTC.

The chain links TRBV5-4 to TRBJ1-5; TRBD1 matches at 7 bases. V gave up 4 bases and J gave up 6 bases; unmatched junction bases: 10. Germline-derived CDR1 and CDR2 are SGHNT and YYREEE (reference sequence). This CDR3 spans 15 amino acids. This CDR3 is CASSPLDRASQPQHF. CDR3 in DNA: TGTGCCAGCAGCCCCCTTGACAGGGCAAGTCAGCCCCAGCATTTT. Together with reference TRBV5-4 and TRBJ1-5, the CDR3 gives the full variable domain: ETGVTQSPTHLIKTRGQQVTLRCSSQSGHNTVSWYQQALGQGPQFIFQYYREEENGRGNFPPRFSGLQFPNYSSELNVNALELDDSALYLCASSPLDRASQPQHFGDGTRLSIL.

This clone was seen once. The CDR3 is CASMRQGSPEYGYTF. CDR3 bases: TGTGCCAGTATGAGACAGGGGTCGCCGGAGTATGGCTACACCTTC. The V gene is TRBV19, the J gene TRBJ1-2; the match to TRBD1 covers 8 bases. V gave up 7 bases and J gave up 5 bases; unmatched junction bases: 12. Germline CDR1 is LNHDA and CDR2 is SQIVND (reference sequence). The CDR3 is made up of 15 amino acids. The complete variable domain, with remaining parts taken from reference TRBV19 and TRBJ1-2, reads DGGITQSPKYLFRKEGQNVTLSCEQNLNHDAMYWYRQDPGQGLRLIYYSQIVNDFQKGDIAEGYSVSREKKESFPLTVTSAQKNPTAFYLCASMRQGSPEYGYTFGSGTRLTVV.

The chain uses TRBV13 and TRBJ1-3; D is uncertain. V lost 0 bases to trimming and J lost 4 bases, with 7 bases between them. The CDR3 consists of 14 residues. Germline V lookup: CDR1 PRHDT, CDR2 FYEKMQ (reference sequence). The CDR3 nucleotides are TGTGCCAGCAGCTTAGGAACGCGCGGAAACACCATATATTTT. It translates to CASSLGTRGNTIYF.

The CDR3, as DNA: TGTGCCAGCAGCTTACTCAGGGGGGACGGCGGGGAGCTGTTTTTT. Protein sequence: CASSLLRGDGGELFF. V is TRBV11-1 and J is TRBJ2-2; D may be TRBD1 (7 bases). CDR1 and CDR2 from the germline V gene are SGHAT and FQDESV (reference sequence). The CDR3 covers 15 residues. Trimming left V 2 bases short and J 7 bases short, with 14 bases between.

This clone was seen a single time. The chain joins TRBV4-3 to TRBJ1-5, with D possibly matching TRBD1 (5 bases). V was pared by 0 bases and J by 1 base, with 10 bases between. Per germline, CDR1 LGHNA and CDR2 YSLEER. CDR3 size: 16 residues. The CDR3 loop is CASSQDLRVSNQPQHF. CDR3 nucleotide sequence: TGCGCCAGCAGCCAAGACCTCAGGGTGAGCAATCAGCCCCAGCATTTT.

The sample holds a few counts of this clone. The chain couples TRBV18 to TRBJ2-5; TRBD2 aligns across 7 bases. Germline CDR1 KGHSH, CDR2 LQKENI. Trimming removed 3 bases from V and 4 bases from J; junction bases left unmatched: 8. This CDR3 is 15 amino acids long. CDR3 DNA: TGTGCCAGCTCACCCATGGGCCCGGGGGGAGAGACCCAGTACTTC. It translates to CASSPMGPGGETQYF.

The sample holds one count of this clone. The chain recombines TRBV14 with TRBJ1-1; D is ambiguous. Trimming stripped 0 bases from V and 7 bases from J, with 24 bases between. The CDR3 has 18 residues. Looked up from germline, CDR1 is SGHDN and CDR2 is FVKESK. The CDR3 nucleotides are TGTGCCAGCAGCCAAGATCTTGGCGGGAGGGCTCTAGGGAATGAAGCTTTCTTT. It translates to CASSQDLGGRALGNEAFF. Full variable domain (rest looked up from reference TRBV14 and TRBJ1-1): EAGVTQFPSHSVIEKGQTVTLRCDPISGHDNLYWYRRVMGKEIKFLLHFVKESKQDESGMPNNRFLAERTGGTYSTLKVQPAELEDSGVYFCASSQDLGGRALGNEAFFGQGTRLTVV.

The chain links TRBV2 to TRBJ2-7; D perhaps matches TRBD2 (6 bases). The CDR3 totals 15 residues. With 8 bases removed from V and 0 bases from J, the gap between germline ends came to 17 bases. Germline CDR1 and CDR2: SNHLY and FYNNEI. The CDR3, as DNA: TGTGCCAGCCAAGAGGAGGGGTCGAGCTCCTACGAGCAGTACTTC. Translating gives CASQEEGSSSYEQYF.

The chain joins TRBV9 to TRBJ1-1, with D uncertain. The CDR3 totals 13 residues. V dropped 0 bases and J dropped 2 bases, with 5 bases sitting between them. Germline assignment: CDR1 SGDLS and CDR2 YYNGEE. CDR3 in amino acids: CASSVVANTEAFF. The CDR3 DNA sequence: TGTGCCAGCAGCGTAGTAGCAAACACTGAAGCTTTCTTT.

V usage is TRBV5-1 and J usage is TRBJ2-5, with 12 bases that match TRBD2. Germline loops: CDR1 SGHRS, CDR2 YFSETQ. CDR3 length equals 15 residues. V was clipped by 5 bases and J by 4 bases; unmatched bases: 6. CDR3 sequence (DNA): TGCGCCAGCAGTGGGGGACTAGCGGGCGGAGAGACCCAGTACTTC. Protein product: CASSGGLAGGETQYF.

This chain links TRBV21-1 with TRBJ1-1. TRBV21-1 constitutes a pseudogene. This CDR3 is built from 13 residues. CDR3 bases: TGTGCCAGCAACATCCTAGGGAACACTGAAGCTTTCTTT. Translated: CASNILGNTEAFF.

The chain combines TRBV12-3 or TRBV12-4 with TRBJ2-1, with no clear D. The CDR3 extends over 11 amino acids. V lost 6 bases and J 9 bases, leaving 9 bases between the germline ends. Here the CDR3 DNA reads TGTGCCAGCAGCCAACAGTCTGAGCAGTTCTTC. Translated: CASSQQSEQFF.

The rearrangement joins TRBV5-5 to TRBJ2-3, with 11 bases matching TRBD2. With 0 bases clipped from V and 0 bases from J, the junction kept 0 bases outside the gene matches. The CDR3 is 16 residues long. Germline V CDR1 and CDR2: SGHKS, YYEKEE (reference sequence). The CDR3 here is CASSLGLAGSTDTQYF. The DNA for the CDR3 is TGTGCCAGCAGCTTGGGACTAGCGGGAAGCACAGATACGCAGTATTTT. Looking up the rest from reference TRBV5-5 and TRBJ2-3 gives the full variable domain: DAGVTQSPTHLIKTRGQQVTLRCSPISGHKSVSWYQQVLGQGPQFIFQYYEKEERGRGNFPDRFSARQFPNYSSELNVNALLLGDSALYLCASSLGLAGSTDTQYFGPGTRLTVL.

The chain recombines TRBV4-1 with TRBJ2-3; the match to TRBD2 covers 11 bases. The germline V gene has CDR1 MGHRA and CDR2 YSYEKL. With 0 bases clipped from V and 2 bases from J, the junction kept 7 bases outside the gene matches. The CDR3 has 18 amino acids. The CDR3 DNA reads TGCGCCAGCAGCCAAGACGGGGGTAGCGGGAGGGCCACAGATACGCAGTATTTT. It translates to CASSQDGGSGRATDTQYF.

V gene TRBV5-1 combines with J gene TRBJ2-5, with 10 bases matching TRBD1. Looked up from germline, CDR1 is SGHRS and CDR2 is YFSETQ. The CDR3 sequence is 15 residues long. The V gene end was trimmed by 0 bases and the J gene end by 5 bases; junction bases not matched to a gene: 4. The CDR3, as DNA: TGCGCCAGCAGCTTGGGTGGGACAGGGGTTGAGACCCAGTACTTC. The encoded protein is CASSLGGTGVETQYF.

The chain links TRBV7-3 to TRBJ2-2; TRBD1 is a possible D gene (5 bases). Per the germline V gene, CDR1 is SGHTA and CDR2 is FQGTGA. Trimming left V 1 base short and J 6 bases short, with 15 bases between. This CDR3 is 16 amino acids long. The CDR3 nucleotides read TGTGCCAGCAGCTTAAGCAGGGCCCTGAGCTCCGGGGAGCTGTTTTTT. Amino acid sequence: CASSLSRALSSGELFF. The entire variable domain, with the rest obtained from reference TRBV7-3 and TRBJ2-2, is as follows: GAGVSQTPSNKVTEKGKYVELRCDPISGHTALYWYRQSLGQGPEFLIYFQGTGAADDSGLPNDRFFAVRPEGSVSTLKIQRTERGDSAVYLCASSLSRALSSGELFFGEGSRLTVL.

The CDR3 spells CASSPDSIMAEAFF. The CDR3 bases are TGTGCCAGCAGTCCCGACAGTATTATGGCTGAAGCTTTCTTT. The V and J genes are TRBV28 and TRBJ1-1; the D gene is possibly TRBD1 (5 bases). The CDR3 loop spans 14 amino acids. V dropped 5 bases and J dropped 6 bases, with 16 bases sitting between them. Germline V gene data show CDR1 as MDHEN and CDR2 as SYDVKM.

This chain uses TRBV9 with TRBJ2-1; D perhaps matches TRBD2 (6 bases). Trimming cost V 4 bases and J 5 bases, with 13 bases left between them. The CDR3 has 14 amino acids. Germline lookup yields CDR1 SGDLS and CDR2 YYNGEE. The chain's CDR3 is CASSPAGTDNEQFF. The DNA for the CDR3 is TGTGCCAGCAGCCCCGCCGGGACTGACAATGAGCAGTTCTTC.

The V and J genes are TRBV19 and TRBJ1-5, with D perhaps matching TRBD1 (6 bases). The germline V gene has CDR1 LNHDA and CDR2 SQIVND (reference sequence). V lost 5 bases to trimming and J lost 5 bases, with 13 bases between them. There are 14 residues in the CDR3. The CDR3 DNA reads as TGTGCCAGTAGTCTTGACAGGACCTATCAGCCCCAGCATTTT. Its protein product is CASSLDRTYQPQHF.

V gene TRBV4-2 combines with J gene TRBJ2-2, with D possibly matching TRBD2 (5 bases). Germline CDR1 reads LGHNA; CDR2 reads YNFKEQ. Trimming took off 0 bases at V and 1 base at J, with 9 bases between the two ends. This CDR3 spans 16 amino acids. CDR3 in amino acids: CASSQDRGWNTGELFF. The CDR3 DNA is TGTGCCAGCAGCCAAGATCGAGGGTGGAACACCGGGGAGCTGTTTTTT.

This clone was observed once. The V and J genes are TRBV5-4 and TRBJ2-3; D is ambiguous. CDR3 length: 15 amino acids. Germline values: CDR1 SGHNT, CDR2 YYREEE (reference sequence). With 0 bases removed from V and 0 bases from J, the gap between germline ends came to 8 bases. The CDR3 bases are TGTGCCAGCAGCTTGGAAGCGATTAGCACAGATACGCAGTATTTT. Residues: CASSLEAISTDTQYF.

This clone was seen a handful of times. The rearrangement joins TRBV7-9 to TRBJ1-5, with D hard to call. V lost 5 bases and J lost 6, with 14 bases in between. CDR3 size: 14 residues. Germline lookup yields CDR1 SEHNR and CDR2 FQNEAQ (reference sequence). CDR3 sequence reads: CASSLGSETQPQHF. The CDR3 DNA reads as TGTGCCAGCAGCCTTGGCAGTGAAACTCAGCCCCAGCATTTT.